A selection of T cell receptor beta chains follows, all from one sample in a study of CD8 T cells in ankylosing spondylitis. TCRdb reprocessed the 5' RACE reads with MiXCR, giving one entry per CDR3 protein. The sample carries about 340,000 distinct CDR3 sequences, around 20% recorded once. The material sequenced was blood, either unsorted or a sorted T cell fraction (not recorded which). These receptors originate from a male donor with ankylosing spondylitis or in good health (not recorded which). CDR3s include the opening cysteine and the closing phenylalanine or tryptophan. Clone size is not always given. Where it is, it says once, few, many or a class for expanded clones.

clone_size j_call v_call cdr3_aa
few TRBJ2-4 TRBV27 CASSLRGVGNIQYF
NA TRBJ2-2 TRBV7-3 CASNFQGPTNTGELFF
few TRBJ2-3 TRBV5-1 CASSLAKGGSGGFTDTQYF
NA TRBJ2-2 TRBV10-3 CAISEDTGELFF
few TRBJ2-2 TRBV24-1 CATRSRENTGELFF
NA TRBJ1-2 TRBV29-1 CSVELGDSREGYGYTF
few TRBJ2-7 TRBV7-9 CASSSTGSDSYEQYF
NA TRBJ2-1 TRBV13 CASNQGNEQFF
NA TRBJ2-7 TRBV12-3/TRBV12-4 CASSSPSGYYEQYF
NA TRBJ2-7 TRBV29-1 CSVEGQEDFGQYF
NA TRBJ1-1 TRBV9 CASSVVGGSPEAFF
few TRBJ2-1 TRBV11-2 CASSSHRGAGGYNEQFF
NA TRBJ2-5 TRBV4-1 CASSPDRGRVETQYF
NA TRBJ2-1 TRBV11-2 CASRSEQGTYNEQFF
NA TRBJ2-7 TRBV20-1 CSARSSGGLYEQYF
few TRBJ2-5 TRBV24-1 CATSDRDSQETQYF
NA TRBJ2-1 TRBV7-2 CASSARLPGDQFF
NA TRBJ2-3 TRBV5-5 CASSALWGTRDTQYF
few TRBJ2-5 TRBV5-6 CASLRRGFETQYF
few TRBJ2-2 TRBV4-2 CASSPWSQNTGELFF
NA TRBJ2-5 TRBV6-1 CASSISSRWETQYF
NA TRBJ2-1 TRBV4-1 CATTAGSYNEQFF
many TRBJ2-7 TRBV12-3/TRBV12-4 CASSLSGGSYEQYF
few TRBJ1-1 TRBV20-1 CSARETAMNTEAFF
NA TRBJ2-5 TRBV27 CASSLSGRGGTQYF
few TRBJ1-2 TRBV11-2 CASSAGTGRVYGYTF
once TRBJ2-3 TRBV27 CASSLLEASGVTDTQYF
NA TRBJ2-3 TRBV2 CGILGGNPTDTQYF
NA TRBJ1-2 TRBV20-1 CSARDLGQISLYGYTF
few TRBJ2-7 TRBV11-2 CASSLDWSGEGSYEQYF
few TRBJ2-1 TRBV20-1 CSAPTGVSYNEQFF
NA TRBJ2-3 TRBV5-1 CASSLEWTGGEDTQYF
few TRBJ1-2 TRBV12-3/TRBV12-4 CASSFGSMANYGYTF
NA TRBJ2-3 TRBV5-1 CASSQLGGGADTQYF
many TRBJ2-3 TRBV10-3 CAISPGTGGPDTQYF
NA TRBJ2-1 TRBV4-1 CASSQGQGGSEQFF
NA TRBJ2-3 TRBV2 CASLGTGDTQYF
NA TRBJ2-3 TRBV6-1 CASSEARGVRTDTQYF
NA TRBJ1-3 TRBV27 CASSLRSSGNTIYF
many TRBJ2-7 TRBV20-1 CSARDGGDSYEQYF
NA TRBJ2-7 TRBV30 CAWSALAGDYEQYF
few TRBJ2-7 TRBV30 CAWSEGSLDRGIIYEQYF
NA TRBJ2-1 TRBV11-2 CASSFPSGGVLNEQFF
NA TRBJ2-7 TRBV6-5 CASSFRAEGYEQYF
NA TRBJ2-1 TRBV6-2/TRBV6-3 CASSYQGLYNEQFF
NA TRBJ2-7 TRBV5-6 CASSLMGRLFDYEQYF
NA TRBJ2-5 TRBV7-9 CASRLGGETQYF
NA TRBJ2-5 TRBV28 CASSAGTSRYQETQYF
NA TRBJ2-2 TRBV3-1 CASSQATEGATGELFF
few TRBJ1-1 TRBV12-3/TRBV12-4 CASRGPVNTEAFF
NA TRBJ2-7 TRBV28 CASSLHIEEDEQYF
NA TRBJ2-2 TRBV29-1 CSVDSGVGELFF
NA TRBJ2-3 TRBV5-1 CASSLETGGSTDTQYF
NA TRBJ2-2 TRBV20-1 CSARDAGNTGELFF
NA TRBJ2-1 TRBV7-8 CASSLGQGEINEQFF
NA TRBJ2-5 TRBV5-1 CASSLPPGQPTETQYF
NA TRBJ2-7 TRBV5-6 CASSSRWTYEQYF
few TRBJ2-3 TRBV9 CASSLRYPTSTDTQYF